Each of the 14 T cell receptor beta chains below was sequenced from the same sample in a study of blood T cells in healthy people across ages (dated by TCRdb to about 2015). Library creation used 5' RACE. The instrument given in TCRdb is Illumina HiSeq 2500. A second roughly 7 to 11 cycle PCR used a sample-barcoded 5' primer and a J-beta primer mix. The public reads were quality trimmed at Q25 with fastp and then assembled into clones with MiXCR by TCRdb, keeping productive beta chains. Rows are unified per CDR3 protein, each entry keeping the most common DNA and genes. Across this sample there are roughly 1,100,000 distinct CDR3 sequences, with approximately 25% seen only once. The ten largest clones capture around 0.75% of the sample. The data also belong to a second study, concerning T cells of mothers and their children.

Sequences were obtained from blood. The receptors come from a girl between 2 and 10 years old in good health.

This clonotype has just a few counts. The chain is built from TRBV29-1 and TRBJ2-1, with 13 bases fitting TRBD2. Trimming at V came to 6 bases and at J to 5 bases, leaving 4 bases not matched to a gene. In germline, CDR1 is SQVTM, CDR2 ANQGSEA. The CDR3 length is 14 residues. This CDR3 reads CSVEGLAGHNEQFF. CDR3 nucleotides: TGCAGCGTGGAGGGACTAGCGGGGCACAATGAGCAGTTCTTC.

The rearrangement uses TRBV2 and TRBJ1-2, with D possibly being TRBD1 (5 bases). This CDR3 contains 13 residues. Germline V gene data show CDR1 as SNHLY and CDR2 as FYNNEI. The V and J ends lost 7 bases and 5 bases respectively, with 14 bases between them. This CDR3 is CASKIRDGYGYTF. Written as DNA, the CDR3 is TGTGCCAGCAAGATCAGGGACGGATATGGCTACACCTTC.

This chain connects TRBV7-9 to TRBJ1-1, with D unclear. The CDR3 extends over 13 amino acids. Germline V gene sequence: CDR1 SEHNR, CDR2 FQNEAQ (reference sequence). The ends were cut back, 2 bases at V and 6 bases at J, with 10 bases in the middle. The CDR3 DNA reads TGTGCCAGCAGCTTAAAGGCGGGCGCTGAAGCTTTCTTT. It specifies CASSLKAGAEAFF. The entire variable domain, with the rest obtained from reference TRBV7-9 and TRBJ1-1, is as follows: DTGVSQNPRHKITKRGQNVTFRCDPISEHNRLYWYRQTLGQGPEFLTYFQNEAQLEKSRLLSDRFSAERPKGSFSTLEIQRTEQGDSAMYLCASSLKAGAEAFFGQGTRLTVV.

The V call is TRBV7-2, the J call TRBJ1-4; 9 bases align to TRBD1. This CDR3 has 16 residues. The junction had 7 bases not matched to a gene; V was cut back by 5 bases and J by 3 bases. The germline CDR1 and CDR2 sequences are SGHTA and FQGNSA. The CDR3: CASSAQGAIANEKLFF. CDR3 DNA sequence: TGTGCCAGCAGCGCACAGGGGGCGATTGCTAATGAAAAACTGTTTTTT.

The chain has TRBV4-3 and TRBJ2-7; TRBD2 is a possible D gene (5 bases). This CDR3 has 14 residues. The germline CDR1 and CDR2 sequences are LGHNA and YSLEER. The V end was cut by 1 base, the J end by 2 bases, with 9 bases between. CDR3 DNA sequence: TGCGCCAGCAGCCAAGGACTAAGTACCTACGAGCAGTACTTC. It encodes CASSQGLSTYEQYF.

In its sample, this clonotype was seen a few times. The chain recombines TRBV28 with TRBJ1-2; D is unresolved. The length of the CDR3 is 15 residues. Trimming removed 3 bases at V and 3 bases at J, with 14 bases between. Germline V gene lookup returns CDR1 MDHEN and CDR2 SYDVKM. CDR3 bases: TGTGCCAGCAGTTTGCTCCTCCAGGCCGACTATGGCTACACCTTC. It codes for CASSLLLQADYGYTF.

Comment on this clonotype: Here the CDR3 omits its conserved ending phenylalanine or tryptophan, so a read error is the likely source. The chain has TRBV3-1 and TRBJ2-5; possible D gene TRBD2, 5 bases. Trimming left V 4 bases short and J 2 bases short, with 11 bases between. This CDR3 spans 14 amino acids. Germline CDR1 and CDR2: LGHDT and YNNKEL (reference sequence). The CDR3 protein is CASSLRGLQETQYL. The CDR3 bases are TGTGCCAGCAGCCTCCGAGGGTTGCAAGAGACCCAGTACCTC.

This clonotype was counted only a few times. The chain recombines TRBV7-2 with TRBJ2-3; D is ambiguous. The CDR3 is made up of 13 amino acids. Germline lookup yields CDR1 SGHTA and CDR2 FQGNSA. Trimming cost V 6 bases and J 1 base, with 8 bases left between them. This chain's CDR3 is CASRLLGTDTQYF. The DNA for the CDR3 is TGTGCCAGCAGGTTGTTAGGCACAGATACGCAGTATTTT.

The chain couples TRBV3-1 to TRBJ2-5; D possibly corresponds to TRBD2 (5 bases). Looked up from germline, CDR1 is LGHDT and CDR2 is YNNKEL (reference sequence). The length of the CDR3 is 15 residues. Trimming removed 7 bases at V and 5 bases at J, with 20 bases between. The CDR3 here is CASKAQEGMAETQYF. The CDR3 bases are TGTGCCAGCAAAGCCCAAGAGGGTATGGCCGAGACCCAGTACTTC.

This clonotype was counted only a few times. V and J are TRBV2 and TRBJ1-4, with D hard to call. With 3 bases removed from V and 7 bases from J, the gap between germline ends came to 6 bases. This CDR3 has 12 residues. Germline CDR1 reads SNHLY; CDR2 reads FYNNEI. The CDR3 DNA is TGTGCCAGCAGTGATGGGCCTGAAAAACTGTTTTTT. Its translation is CASSDGPEKLFF.

The chain employs TRBV9 and TRBJ2-6, with a weak D call TRBD1 (6 bases). The CDR3 consists of 17 residues. Germline V lookup: CDR1 SGDLS, CDR2 YYNGEE. V was pared by 0 bases and J by 2 bases, with 12 bases between. In nucleotides, the CDR3 is TGTGCCAGCAGCGTAGCATTGGCAGGGGCTGGGGCCAACGTCCTGACTTTC. Translated: CASSVALAGAGANVLTF.

V gene TRBV6-5 combines with J gene TRBJ2-7, with a tentative D call TRBD2 (5 bases). The CDR3 contains 16 residues. CDR1 and CDR2 from the germline V gene are MNHEY and SVGAGI. Trimming stripped 2 bases from V and 0 bases from J, with 14 bases between. CDR3 coding DNA: TGTGCCAGCAGTTACGCCGGCGGTAGCGTCTCCTACGAGCAGTACTTC. Translating it yields CASSYAGGSVSYEQYF.

This clonotype was detected only a few times. The chain is built from TRBV28 and TRBJ2-7; tentatively, D is TRBD2 (5 bases). Germline V lookup: CDR1 MDHEN, CDR2 SYDVKM. With 3 bases removed from V and 2 bases from J, the gap between germline ends came to 11 bases. The CDR3 is 14 amino acids. The CDR3 DNA is TGTGCCAGCAGTTTTCCGGACTTGGCCTACGAGCAGTACTTC. Encoded protein: CASSFPDLAYEQYF.

The chain couples TRBV29-1 to TRBJ1-4; 8 bases agree with TRBD1. J gave up 6 bases and V 5 bases, and 2 bases lay outside the gene matches. CDR1 and CDR2 from the germline V gene are SQVTM and ANQGSEA. The CDR3 runs to 12 residues. The CDR3 is CSVQGADEKLFF. CDR3 coding DNA: TGCAGCGTTCAGGGGGCGGATGAAAAACTGTTTTTT.